This T cell receptor beta chain was documented in a study of post-analysis software for immune sequencing data. Study-level information: There were relapsing-remitting, secondary progressive and progressive-relapsing multiple sclerosis among the disease courses included.

Overall study results and limits: Controls significantly exceeded multiple sclerosis patients in normalized Chao1 diversity. With F measure, samples from one preparation batch clustered together strongly. Patients showed TRBV5-6, TRBV5-1 and TRBV20-1 among five TRBV segments more frequent than in controls.

TCR beta cDNA libraries had unique molecular identifiers. Between about 1 and 10 million T cells gave rise to some 450,000 cDNA molecules. From the PCR reads, TCRdb called clonotypes with MiXCR, one entry per CDR3 protein. The sample records under 900,000 distinct CDR3 sequences, around 50% being singletons. This clonotype was observed a single time. Its antigen remains unknown. From germline, CDR1 is SGHRS and CDR2 YFSETQ. The CDR3 extends over 16 amino acids. V was clipped by 4 bases and J by 8 bases; unmatched bases: 8. This chain uses TRBV5-1 with TRBJ2-1; 14 nucleotides align to TRBD2. Material for sequencing was blood. This clonotype originated in a girl under 18 with multiple sclerosis. The DNA for the CDR3 is TGCGCCAGCAGCCAGGGGACTAGCGGGGGACCCCATGAGCAGTTCTTC. It is translated as CASSQGTSGGPHEQFF.